Each of the 14 T cell receptor beta chains below was sequenced from the same sample in a study of CD8+ T cells in alopecia areata. The authors extracted RNA and reverse transcribed it into cDNA as the sequencing template. Sequencing used immunoSEQ multiplex PCR; TCRdb keeps in-frame clones, though not all of them. The sample yields under 40,000 clones, approximately 58% seen once. Sequencing input: NKG2D-high CD8+ T cells sorted from blood. These receptors came from a human donor with alopecia areata.

The chain combines TRBV27 with TRBJ1-1; D unclear. V lost 5 bases, J lost 1 base, and 8 bases lay in between. The germline CDR1 and CDR2 sequences are MNHEY and SMNVEV (reference sequence). The CDR3 loop spans 13 amino acids. In DNA, the CDR3 is TGTGCCAGCAGTCTTCTAGGGAACACTGAAGCTTTCTTT. It yields the protein CASSLLGNTEAFF.

The V and J genes are TRBV25-1 and TRBJ2-5; possibly TRBD2 for D (7 bases). The CDR3 consists of 15 residues. CDR1 and CDR2 (germline): MGHDK, SYGVNS. The V end was cut by 4 bases, the J end by 9 bases, with 21 bases between. CDR3 nucleotides: TGTGCCAGCAGTGGGCCTGGAAGGGGGGGGGTGGCCCAGTACTTC. The encoded protein is CASSGPGRGGVAQYF. Looking up the rest from reference TRBV25-1 and TRBJ2-5 gives the full variable domain: EADIYQTPRYLVIGTGKKITLECSQTMGHDKMYWYQQDPGMELHLIHYSYGVNSTEKGDLSSESTVSRIRTEHFPLTLESARPSHTSQYLCASSGPGRGGVAQYFGPGTRLLVL.

The chain joins TRBV14 to TRBJ1-2, with TRBD1 matching 7 bases. Germline loops: CDR1 SGHDN, CDR2 FVKESK. This CDR3 is 12 amino acids long. The CDR3 coding sequence is TGTGCAACCGGGACAGTAGGCTATGGCTACACCTTC. Amino acid sequence: CATGTVGYGYTF.

This clone was recorded a few times. The chain uses TRBV30 and TRBJ1-5, with D possibly matching TRBD1 (5 bases). The CDR3 covers 17 residues. Trimming shortened V by 2 bases and J by 1 base, and 18 bases separated the two germline ends. Looked up from germline, CDR1 is GTSNPN and CDR2 is SVGIG (reference sequence). The CDR3 is CAWSSTRQRLSNQPQHF. Written as DNA, the CDR3 is TGTGCCTGGAGTTCCACCCGACAGCGACTAAGCAATCAGCCCCAGCATTTT.

This chain connects TRBV4-1 to TRBJ2-5; 10 bases match TRBD1. The J call is uncertain, as TRBJ2-7 better fits the DNA end. Germline V CDR1 and CDR2: MGHRA, YSYEKL. The CDR3 consists of 15 residues. The CDR3 bases are TGCGCCAGCAGCCAGGGCGGACAGGGGGTGATCGAGCAGTACTTC. It translates to CASSQGGQGVIEQYF.

The rearrangement joins TRBV12-5 to TRBJ1-5; 8 nucleotides align to TRBD1. The CDR3 extends over 16 amino acids. The trim removed 4 bases at V and 6 bases at J, leaving 11 bases unmatched. CDR1 LGHNT and CDR2 FRNRAP come from the germline V gene. CDR3 in amino acids: CASGSGQGIVGQPQHF. In DNA, the CDR3 is TGTGCTAGTGGTTCCGGACAGGGAATAGTCGGTCAGCCCCAGCATTTT.

This chain connects TRBV29-1 to TRBJ1-5, with D possibly matching TRBD1 (5 bases). This CDR3 comprises 12 residues. Trimming cost V 4 bases and J 3 bases, with 7 bases left between them. Per the germline V gene, CDR1 is SQVTM and CDR2 is ANQGSEA. The CDR3 reads CSVARDNQPQHF. The CDR3, as DNA: TGCAGCGTTGCCAGGGACAATCAGCCCCAGCATTTT.

This clone was seen more than once but under ten times. The same CDR3 is also encoded by other DNA sequences in this sample. The rearrangement links TRBV27 to TRBJ2-1; no definite D call. The CDR3 extends over 12 amino acids. V lost 1 base and J 6 bases, leaving 4 bases between the germline ends. Germline CDR1 is MNHEY and CDR2 is SMNVEV (reference sequence). In DNA form, the CDR3 reads TGTGCCAGCAGTTTATATGGCAATGAGCAGTTCTTC. This gives the protein CASSLYGNEQFF.

This clone showed up just a few times. J is TRBJ1-1 and V is TRBV4-2, with D perhaps TRBD1 (5 bases). The CDR3 extends over 16 amino acids. CDR1 LGHNA and CDR2 YNFKEQ come from the germline V gene. The ends were cut back, 6 bases at V and 1 base at J, with 18 bases in the middle. In nucleotides, the CDR3 is TGTGCCAGCAGTAAAGCGGCTGGGCAGGGGAACACTGAAGCTTTCTTT. Translating gives CASSKAAGQGNTEAFF.

The V call is TRBV9, the J call TRBJ1-1; the D is unclear. Germline CDR1 SGDLS, CDR2 YYNGEE. The length of the CDR3 is 10 residues. The V end was cut by 4 bases, the J end by 8 bases, with 6 bases between. CDR3 loop: CASSPREAFF. In DNA form, the CDR3 reads TGTGCCAGCAGCCCGAGAGAAGCTTTCTTT.

This clone appeared once. The chain has TRBV19 and TRBJ1-1, with TRBD1 as a possible D gene (5 bases). The germline V gene has CDR1 LNHDA and CDR2 SQIVND (reference sequence). With 7 bases removed from V and 7 bases from J, the gap between germline ends came to 16 bases. The CDR3 is 13 residues long. In DNA, the CDR3 is TGTGCCAGTACCTGGGGGGTTTCGATTGAAGCTTTCTTT. As protein: CASTWGVSIEAFF.

This clone showed up just a few times. The chain combines TRBV5-4 with TRBJ2-6; no clear D gene. The CDR3 has 11 amino acids. Germline V gives CDR1 SGHNT, CDR2 YYREEE (reference sequence). V was clipped by 8 bases and J by 1 base, with 1 base between them. This CDR3 is CARSGANVLTF. The CDR3 region has the DNA TGTGCCAGATCTGGGGCCAACGTCCTGACTTTC. The whole variable domain, remainder taken from reference TRBV5-4 and TRBJ2-6, is ETGVTQSPTHLIKTRGQQVTLRCSSQSGHNTVSWYQQALGQGPQFIFQYYREEENGRGNFPPRFSGLQFPNYSSELNVNALELDDSALYLCARSGANVLTFGAGSRLTVL.

The chain couples TRBV19 to TRBJ2-1, with D maybe TRBD1 (5 bases). The ends were cut back, 1 base at V and 9 bases at J, with 10 bases in the middle. The CDR3 extends over 13 amino acids. Germline V CDR1 and CDR2: LNHDA, SQIVND (reference sequence). CDR3 loop: CASSIVRGGEQFF. The DNA of the CDR3 is TGTGCCAGTAGTATAGTAAGGGGTGGTGAGCAGTTCTTC. The full variable domain, in which reference TRBV19 and TRBJ2-1 provide the parts outside the CDR3, is DGGITQSPKYLFRKEGQNVTLSCEQNLNHDAMYWYRQDPGQGLRLIYYSQIVNDFQKGDIAEGYSVSREKKESFPLTVTSAQKNPTAFYLCASSIVRGGEQFFGPGTRLTVL.

J is TRBJ1-5 and V is TRBV13, with D possibly matching TRBD1 (5 bases). The germline gives CDR1 PRHDT, CDR2 FYEKMQ (reference sequence). The CDR3 extends over 15 amino acids. Trimming took 3 bases from V and 4 from J, leaving 13 bases between them. CDR3: CASSFSRGRNQPQHF. DNA for the CDR3: TGTGCCAGCAGCTTCTCGAGGGGAAGGAATCAGCCCCAGCATTTT.